This TCR beta chain was captured by sequencing in a study of Graves' ophthalmopathy and Graves' hyperthyroidism. Study-level points and caveats: Prediction of ophthalmopathy progression reached around 70% sensitivity and 72% to 75% specificity. Most clonotypes expanded in thyroid above 0.001 frequency were present in blood too.

Transcripts of RNA were the source for amplifying TCR beta CDR3 regions. An initial RT-PCR round employing HTBI primers preceded a second-round multiplex PCR. In TCRdb, the multiplex PCR reads were re-called with MiXCR into one record per CDR3 protein. The table has over 150,000 distinct CDR3 sequences, under 40% seen once. CDR3 length: 14 residues. Germline CDR1 and CDR2: SGHTA and FQGNSA. A remark on this clonotype: The antigen is not known. The junction departs from the called germline gene at one end, perhaps through a read error.

Exclusion applied to patients with other autoimmune diseases, uncontrolled infections, pregnancy or lactation. This receptor was identified in a woman aged 40 to 55 with Graves' ophthalmopathy. Sequencing used peripheral blood. The chain uses TRBV7-2 and TRBJ2-4; 9 bases align to TRBD1. The CDR3 here is CASSSGNRDRGVHF. Written as DNA, the CDR3 is TGTGCCAGCAGCTCAGGCAACAGAGACAGGGGGGTTCACTTC.